This entry lists 32 T cell receptor beta chains sequenced from one sample in a study of cytomegalovirus exposure and HLA in healthy donors. 13 Jbeta primers and 60 Vbeta primers were used for the PCR. The protocol was immunoSEQ multiplex PCR, while the TCRdb copy is restricted to in-frame clones and leaves out a portion. The sample includes fewer than 200,000 clones, about 80% of them seen just once. The sample comprised PBMCs. These receptors were collected from a man aged 40-55 years in good health and CMV-seropositive.

This clone appeared a single time. This chain links TRBV28 with TRBJ1-5; D might be TRBD1 (5 bases). CDR1 MDHEN and CDR2 SYDVKM come from the germline V gene. The CDR3 is 15 amino acids. The V and J ends lost 3 bases and 0 bases respectively, with 9 bases between them. The CDR3 region has the DNA TGTGCCAGCAGTTTCGGGGGAAATAGCAATCAGCCCCAGCATTTT. Translating gives CASSFGGNSNQPQHF.

The V and J genes are TRBV5-1 and TRBJ1-4; 7 bases map to TRBD1. V lost 4 bases, J lost 7 bases, and 7 bases stayed unmatched. Germline loops: CDR1 SGHRS, CDR2 YFSETQ. There are 14 residues in the CDR3. The CDR3 spells CASSPTGPGEKLFF. The CDR3 DNA follows: TGCGCCAGCAGCCCGACAGGGCCGGGTGAAAAACTGTTTTTT. Using reference TRBV5-1 and TRBJ1-4 for the parts outside the CDR3, the full variable domain is KAGVTQTPRYLIKTRGQQVTLSCSPISGHRSVSWYQQTPGQGLQFLFEYFSETQRNKGNFPGRFSGRQFSNSRSEMNVSTLELGDSALYLCASSPTGPGEKLFFGSGTQLSVL.

This chain links TRBV18 with TRBJ2-7; a possible D gene is TRBD2 (5 bases). The germline V and J ends were trimmed by 3 bases and 1 base, with 10 bases remaining between them. The germline V gene has CDR1 KGHSH and CDR2 LQKENI. The length of the CDR3 is 14 residues. The CDR3 is CASSPLGLSYEQYF. In DNA, the CDR3 is TGTGCCAGCTCACCGTTAGGACTTTCCTACGAGCAGTACTTC.

The V call is TRBV5-6, the J call TRBJ2-7; tentatively, D is TRBD2 (6 bases). CDR3 length: 15 residues. Trimming pared 0 bases from V and 2 bases from J, leaving 12 bases between. Germline V gene sequence: CDR1 SGHDT, CDR2 YYEEEE. In nucleotides, the CDR3 is TGTGCCAGCAGCTTGGGATGGGGGGTAGCCTACGAGCAGTACTTC. Amino acid sequence: CASSLGWGVAYEQYF.

The gene calls are TRBV6-1 and TRBJ1-2; 9 nucleotides line up with TRBD1. The CDR3 has 13 residues. The trim removed 8 bases at V and 5 bases at J, leaving 6 bases unmatched. Germline CDR1 reads MNHNS; CDR2 reads SASEGT. This chain's CDR3 is CASGTGQSYGYTF. As DNA, the CDR3 is TGTGCCAGCGGGACAGGGCAGAGTTATGGCTACACCTTC.

This clone occurred a few times. V is TRBV7-8 and J is TRBJ2-7, with 10 nucleotides matching TRBD1. V dropped 0 bases and J dropped 2; count of bases not matched to a gene: 1. Germline V gene lookup returns CDR1 SGHVS and CDR2 FQNEAQ. This CDR3 has 15 residues. The CDR3 DNA reads as TGTGCCAGCAGCTTAGCAGGGACAGGGGCCTACGAGCAGTACTTC. Residues: CASSLAGTGAYEQYF.

The chain combines TRBV4-1 with TRBJ1-3; weak D call: TRBD1 (6 bases). The CDR3 consists of 16 residues. CDR1 and CDR2 from the germline V gene are MGHRA and YSYEKL. V dropped 2 bases and J dropped 4 bases, with 15 bases sitting between them. The CDR3 sequence: CASSQRTATLGNTIYF. The CDR3 nucleotides are TGCGCCAGCAGCCAAAGGACAGCCACCTTAGGAAACACCATATATTTT.

This chain joins TRBV15 and TRBJ1-4; maybe TRBD1 (5 bases). Germline CDR1 is LNHNV and CDR2 is YYDKDF (reference sequence). Trimming shortened V by 3 bases and J by 3 bases, and 11 bases separated the two germline ends. The length of the CDR3 is 15 residues. CDR3 residues: CATSSGAGPNEKLFF. CDR3 in DNA: TGTGCCACCAGCAGTGGGGCTGGGCCTAATGAAAAACTGTTTTTT.

This chain connects TRBV29-1 to TRBJ1-2; 10 bases are a match to TRBD1. V lost 6 bases and J lost 8; bases outside the gene matches: 15. The germline CDR1 and CDR2 sequences are SQVTM and ANQGSEA. This CDR3 is built from 15 residues. In DNA, the CDR3 is TGCAGCGTGTTAATTACCGGGACAGGGGTCGAGGGCTACACCTTC. Protein product: CSVLITGTGVEGYTF.

The V call is TRBV6-1, the J call TRBJ2-7, with 10 nucleotides matching TRBD1. This CDR3 has 14 amino acids. With 5 bases clipped from V and 4 bases from J, the junction kept 5 bases outside the gene matches. CDR1 is MNHNS, CDR2 SASEGT, per germline. This chain's CDR3 is CASSTDRGRYEQYF. The CDR3 bases are TGTGCCAGCAGTACCGACAGGGGGCGGTACGAGCAGTACTTC.

The chain employs TRBV5-1 and TRBJ1-5; 10 bases are shared with TRBD1. Germline V gene sequence: CDR1 SGHRS, CDR2 YFSETQ. This CDR3 contains 19 residues. Trimming removed 0 bases from V and 2 bases from J; junction bases left unmatched: 11. In DNA, the CDR3 is TGCGCCAGCAGCTTGGGGGACAGGGGTCAGGTTTATGGCAATCAGCCCCAGCATTTT. It codes for CASSLGDRGQVYGNQPQHF.

Only one count was recorded for this clone. This chain joins TRBV9 and TRBJ1-3; D is perhaps TRBD1 (6 bases). The CDR3 contains 15 residues. The ends were cut back, 2 bases at V and 4 bases at J, with 13 bases in the middle. Germline V gene data show CDR1 as SGDLS and CDR2 as YYNGEE. The CDR3 protein is CASSVAGDNGNTIYF. The CDR3 bases are TGTGCCAGCAGCGTCGCCGGGGACAACGGAAACACCATATATTTT.

J is TRBJ2-7 and V is TRBV5-4, with D possibly TRBD1 on 5 matching bases. This CDR3 region has 13 residues. Germline CDR1 reads SGHNT; CDR2 reads YYREEE (reference sequence). Trimming left V 1 base short and J 0 bases short, with 5 bases between. The CDR3 sequence: CASSLQGSYEQYF. For the CDR3, the DNA is TGTGCCAGCAGCTTGCAGGGCTCCTACGAGCAGTACTTC.

Concerning this clone: At one of its ends the junction is not consistent with the germline gene, which may arise from a read error. The chain employs TRBV6-1 and TRBJ2-3; 8 bases are shared with TRBD2. The CDR3 contains 15 residues. Germline loops: CDR1 MNHNS, CDR2 SASEGT. The CDR3 DNA sequence: TGTGCCAGCAGTGAACGGGGGGGGAACACATATACGCAGTATTTT. Translating it yields CASSERGGNTYTQYF.

In its sample, this clone was seen a few times. The chain carries TRBV7-6 and TRBJ2-5; tentative D call: TRBD1 (6 bases). The germline gives CDR1 SGHVS, CDR2 FNYEAQ. V was trimmed by 1 base and J by 5 bases, leaving 8 bases between them. The CDR3 spans 13 residues. The DNA for the CDR3 is TGTGCCAGCAGCTTAGACAGGGCGGAGACCCAGTACTTC. It translates to CASSLDRAETQYF.

V and J are TRBV6-1 and TRBJ1-5; 10 bases are a match to TRBD1. The germline V gene encodes CDR1 MNHNS and CDR2 SASEGT. The CDR3 sequence is 15 residues long. The V gene end was trimmed by 6 bases and the J gene end by 6 bases; junction bases not matched to a gene: 8. For the CDR3, the DNA is TGTGCCAGCAGCCGTCGGACAGGGGGAGCTCAGCCCCAGCATTTT. This encodes CASSRRTGGAQPQHF.

The genes are TRBV18 and TRBJ2-7, with 7 bases fitting TRBD1. This CDR3 is 13 amino acids long. Germline V lookup: CDR1 KGHSH, CDR2 LQKENI. Losses at the gene ends were 5 bases for V and 2 bases for J; bases not matched to a gene: 3. This CDR3 is CASSGDRPYEQYF. The CDR3 DNA follows: TGTGCCAGCTCAGGGGACAGACCCTACGAGCAGTACTTC.

The V call is TRBV10-1, the J call TRBJ2-7, with TRBD2 as a possible D gene (7 bases). Trimming stripped 4 bases from V and 5 bases from J, with 18 bases between. CDR3 length: 15 residues. Germline CDR1 reads WNHNN; CDR2 reads SYGVQD (reference sequence). The CDR3 DNA reads TGCGCCAGCAGTGGGGGGCTGGGGGGGCTTGACGAGCAGTACTTC. It yields the protein CASSGGLGGLDEQYF.

With regard to this clone: Other DNA sequences within the sample encode an identical CDR3. The rearrangement joins TRBV5-1 to TRBJ2-6, with 10 nucleotides matching TRBD1. Trimming cost V 2 bases and J 1 base; bases outside gene matches: 3. Germline V CDR1 and CDR2: SGHRS, YFSETQ. The CDR3 contains 17 residues. CDR3 amino acids: CASSFGTGVSGANVLTF. CDR3 nucleotide sequence: TGCGCCAGCAGCTTTGGGACAGGGGTTTCTGGGGCCAACGTCCTGACTTTC.

The CDR3 bases are TGCGCCAGCAGCGCCCTCGAGGGAGGCACAGATACGCAGTATTTT. It is translated as CASSALEGGTDTQYF. The chain links TRBV4-3 to TRBJ2-3; D might be TRBD2 (5 bases). Germline CDR1 and CDR2: LGHNA and YSLEER. Trimming removed 5 bases from V and 1 base from J, with 13 bases in between. This CDR3 is built from 15 residues.

The J gene is TRBJ2-7, the V gene TRBV5-1; 10 positions match TRBD2. The V segment lost 7 bases and the J segment 4 bases; nucleotides outside the gene matches: 11. This CDR3 has 15 residues. In germline, CDR1 is SGHRS, CDR2 YFSETQ. The CDR3, as DNA: TGCGCCAGCGGCCCAAGCGGGGGGGCTTATTACGAGCAGTACTTC. Translation: CASGPSGGAYYEQYF. Drawing the rest from reference TRBV5-1 and TRBJ2-7, the complete variable domain is KAGVTQTPRYLIKTRGQQVTLSCSPISGHRSVSWYQQTPGQGLQFLFEYFSETQRNKGNFPGRFSGRQFSNSRSEMNVSTLELGDSALYLCASGPSGGAYYEQYFGPGTRLTVT.

There are a few counts of this clone. The chain carries TRBV19 and TRBJ1-1; TRBD1 aligns across 8 bases. Germline trimming cut 6 bases from V and 3 bases from J; bases unmatched to any gene: 3. Germline V gene lookup returns CDR1 LNHDA and CDR2 SQIVND (reference sequence). This CDR3 contains 13 residues. CDR3 nucleotide sequence: TGTGCCAGTAGGATGACAGGGGACACTGAAGCTTTCTTT. It encodes CASRMTGDTEAFF.

This clone was counted a single time. This chain joins TRBV6-6 and TRBJ1-2, with 10 bases aligning to TRBD1. This CDR3 contains 15 residues. Germline V lookup: CDR1 MNHNY, CDR2 SVGAGI (reference sequence). V trimming: 6 bases; J trimming: 4 bases; junction bases outside the gene matches: 8. The DNA for the CDR3 is TGTGCCAGCAGCCCCCCGGGACAGGGGACCTATGGCTACACCTTC. This gives the protein CASSPPGQGTYGYTF.

The V and J genes are TRBV27 and TRBJ2-5; no clear D. The DNA end favors TRBJ2-7, so the J call may be wrong. Germline lookup yields CDR1 MNHEY and CDR2 SMNVEV (reference sequence). This CDR3 has 13 amino acids. The CDR3 sequence is CASSLTAAYEQYF. CDR3 coding DNA: TGTGCCAGCAGTTTAACGGCGGCCTACGAGCAGTACTTC.

The chain combines TRBV7-9 with TRBJ2-7; TRBD1 is a possible D gene (5 bases). Germline values: CDR1 SEHNR, CDR2 FQNEAQ (reference sequence). The CDR3 loop spans 15 amino acids. V dropped 4 bases and J dropped 0 bases, with 13 bases sitting between them. The chain's CDR3 is CASSSRDVSSYEQYF. In nucleotides, the CDR3 is TGTGCCAGCAGCTCCAGGGATGTTTCCTCCTACGAGCAGTACTTC.

This rearrangement joins TRBV5-6 to TRBJ2-3, with TRBD2 matching 12 bases. This CDR3 is built from 16 residues. V gave up 4 bases and J gave up 5 bases; unmatched junction bases: 8. Looked up from germline, CDR1 is SGHDT and CDR2 is YYEEEE. CDR3: CASSTRLAGVLDTQYF. For the CDR3, the DNA is TGTGCCAGCAGCACCCGACTAGCGGGGGTACTAGATACGCAGTATTTT.

This chain uses TRBV28 with TRBJ1-1; TRBD1 might be the D (6 bases). This CDR3 is built from 12 residues. With 5 bases removed from V and 7 bases from J, the gap between germline ends came to 11 bases. Germline-derived CDR1 and CDR2 are MDHEN and SYDVKM. The CDR3 is CASSRRGCEAFF. The CDR3 region has the DNA TGTGCCAGCAGTCGCAGGGGATGTGAAGCTTTCTTT. Full variable domain (rest looked up from reference TRBV28 and TRBJ1-1): DVKVTQSSRYLVKRTGEKVFLECVQDMDHENMFWYRQDPGLGLRLIYFSYDVKMKEKGDIPEGYSVSREKKERFSLILESASTNQTSMYLCASSRRGCEAFFGQGTRLTVV.

The chain combines TRBV6-6 with TRBJ1-2, with 7 bases aligning to TRBD1. The V gene's germline CDR1 is MNHNY and CDR2 SVGAGI (reference sequence). Trimming at V came to 6 bases and at J to 3 bases, leaving 4 bases not matched to a gene. This CDR3 is built from 13 residues. This chain's CDR3 is CASSPGQDYGYTF. CDR3 nucleotide sequence: TGTGCCAGCAGCCCAGGACAGGACTATGGCTACACCTTC.

The V and J genes are TRBV10-2 and TRBJ1-1; perhaps TRBD1 as D (5 bases). The germline V and J ends were trimmed by 10 bases and 0 bases, with 18 bases remaining between them. Germline values: CDR1 WSHSY, CDR2 SAAADI. The CDR3 extends over 15 amino acids. CDR3 bases: TGCGCCACCCGACAGACGGCTGAAGTGAACACTGAAGCTTTCTTT. It is translated as CATRQTAEVNTEAFF.

This clone was seen a single time. The rearrangement links TRBV19 to TRBJ2-5, with 12 nucleotides matching TRBD2. J gave up 4 bases and V 5 bases, and 11 bases lay outside the gene matches. Germline CDR1 reads LNHDA; CDR2 reads SQIVND (reference sequence). This CDR3 contains 17 residues. The DNA for the CDR3 is TGTGCCAGTAGTTCTCTAGCGGGAGGGCGGTTGGGAGAGACCCAGTACTTC. Residues: CASSSLAGGRLGETQYF.

The rearrangement joins TRBV28 to TRBJ2-7; 7 nucleotides agree with TRBD2. The CDR3 is 19 amino acids. CDR1 MDHEN and CDR2 SYDVKM come from the germline V gene. Unmatched junction bases numbered 19, after V lost 5 bases and J lost 0 bases. The CDR3 sequence is CASSTGRLAELTRSYEQYF. CDR3 nucleotides: TGTGCCAGCAGTACCGGCCGCCTAGCGGAACTTACACGCTCCTACGAGCAGTACTTC.

The rearrangement joins TRBV11-3 to TRBJ1-4; 8 bases are shared with TRBD1. V was clipped by 6 bases and J by 8 bases; unmatched bases: 5. The CDR3 contains 13 residues. Germline V CDR1 and CDR2: SGHNT, YENEEA. CDR3 sequence reads: CASRLTGAEKLFF. As DNA, the CDR3 is TGTGCCAGCAGACTGACAGGGGCCGAAAAACTGTTTTTT. Supplemented by reference TRBV11-3 and TRBJ1-4, the full variable domain reads EAGVVQSPRYKIIEKKQPVAFWCNPISGHNTLYWYLQNLGQGPELLIRYENEEAVDDSQLPKDRFSAERLKGVDSTLKIQPAELGDSAVYLCASRLTGAEKLFFGSGTQLSVL.